This T cell receptor beta chain is drawn from a study of cytomegalovirus exposure and HLA in healthy donors. PCR was performed using 60 Vbeta and 13 Jbeta primers. Data came from immunoSEQ multiplex PCR; TCRdb stores just in-frame clones and leaves some out. The repertoire holds about 77,000 clones, with more than 75% as singletons. Per the germline V gene, CDR1 is MRHNA and CDR2 is SNTAGT. V lost 0 bases and J 3 bases, leaving 5 bases between the germline ends. CDR3 size: 14 residues. This clone is termed medium-sized. The receptor was isolated from a man aged 35 to 55 in good health and CMV-seronegative. The sample comprised PBMCs. The chain has TRBV6-4 and TRBJ2-2; D ambiguous. DNA of the CDR3: TGTGCCAGCAGTGACTCGAGAGACACCGGGGAGCTGTTTTTT. Encoded protein: CASSDSRDTGELFF.